The clone carrying this TCR beta chain came up once. Its matching antigen is unknown. This specimen comes from a study of cytomegalovirus exposure and HLA in healthy donors. The CDR3 length is 15 residues. Germline CDR1 is SGHAT and CDR2 is FQNNGV. The V gene end was trimmed by 6 bases and the J gene end by 2 bases; junction bases not matched to a gene: 5. Study observations and caveats: Later, an analysis found that TCR clusters from the first cohort tended to co-occur in the approximately 130 validation repertoires. Some TCR beta chains (approximately 180 of them) were listed as cytomegalovirus-associated.

TCRdb keeps only in-frame clones here, not all; method: immunoSEQ multiplex PCR. The data show 100,000 to 150,000 clones, around 86% seen once. The chain is built from TRBV11-2 and TRBJ2-1; 9 bases fit TRBD2. The sample taken for sequencing was PBMCs. This clonotype originated in a woman aged 18-29 years in good health and CMV-seronegative. CDR3 in DNA: TGTGCCAGCAGAAGAGCGGGAGGAGCCTACAATGAGCAGTTCTTC. Its protein is CASRRAGGAYNEQFF.